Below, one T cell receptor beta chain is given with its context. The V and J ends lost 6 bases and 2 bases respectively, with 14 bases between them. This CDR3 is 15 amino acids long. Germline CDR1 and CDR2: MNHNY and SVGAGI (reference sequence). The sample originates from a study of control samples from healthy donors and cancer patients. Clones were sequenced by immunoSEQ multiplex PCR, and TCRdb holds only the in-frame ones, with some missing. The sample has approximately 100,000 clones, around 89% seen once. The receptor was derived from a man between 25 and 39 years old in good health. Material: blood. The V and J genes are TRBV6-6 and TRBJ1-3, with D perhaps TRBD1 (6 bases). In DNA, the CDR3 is TGTGCCAGCAGCTCGAGGACAGACCCTGGAAACACCATATATTTT. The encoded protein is CASSSRTDPGNTIYF.